These T cell receptor beta chains were read from a single sample in a study of blood T cell repertoires in COVID-19. TCRdb's table, derived via immunoSEQ multiplex PCR, lists solely in-frame clones and lacks some. Seen here are about 300,000 clones, around 92% observed once, and the top ten hold 1.8%. The specimen was peripheral blood. These receptors originate from a woman aged 30 to 39 with COVID-19, enrolled during active disease. Each CDR3 is given with its conserved first and last residue. A D gene is named only where the DNA matches it firmly. Some rows have no size entry. The others give once, few or many, or a class for an expanded clone.

DNA | CDR3 | V | size | J | D
TGTGCCAGCAGCTTAGATGGAGGGAATGAGCAGTTCTTC | CASSLDGGNEQFF | TRBV11-3 | NA | TRBJ2-1 | NA
TGTGCCAGCAAAGGGGACACCTACGAGCAGTACTTC | CASKGDTYEQYF | TRBV2 | NA | TRBJ2-7 | NA
TGTGCCAGCAGGACAGGGGATTGGAGCACAGATACGCAGTATTTT | CASRTGDWSTDTQYF | TRBV6-5 | once | TRBJ2-3 | TRBD1
TGTGCCAGTAGCGAAGGGGGGGAAGGCTACACCTTC | CASSEGGEGYTF | TRBV19 | NA | TRBJ1-2 | NA
TGTGCCAGCAGCCCAGGGGAGAGCAATCAGCCCCAGCATTTT | CASSPGESNQPQHF | TRBV11-1 | NA | TRBJ1-5 | NA
TGTGCCAGCAGCCCCAGAGGACAAGTGGGCACAGATACGCAGTATTTT | CASSPRGQVGTDTQYF | TRBV7-8 | NA | TRBJ2-3 | NA
TGTGCCAGCAGCGATACAGGGGGGGTGAACACTGAAGCTTTCTTT | CASSDTGGVNTEAFF | TRBV7-9 | once | TRBJ1-1 | TRBD1
TGTGCCAGCAGCGCAAGCACAGGGCCTGGGGGCTACACCTTC | CASSASTGPGGYTF | TRBV9 | NA | TRBJ1-2 | NA
TGTGCCAGCAGCCGACAGGGCGGGACTGAAGCTTTCTTT | CASSRQGGTEAFF | TRBV11-3 | NA | TRBJ1-1 | TRBD1
TGTGCCAGTAGTATAGATGGCAGGGGAGTAATGGAATCCACTGAAGCTTTCTTT | CASSIDGRGVMESTEAFF | TRBV19 | NA | TRBJ1-1 | NA
TGTGCCAGCAGTATGACTAGCTTGGCAGATACGCAGTATTTT | CASSMTSLADTQYF | TRBV28 | NA | TRBJ2-3 | TRBD2
TGTGCCAGCAGCCAGATGGTTGGAGCGGGGGGGCTCTCTGGGGCCAACGTCCTGACTTTC | CASSQMVGAGGLSGANVLTF | TRBV4-2 | NA | TRBJ2-6 | TRBD2
TGTGCCAGCTCACCACGTCGACAGGGTCGTGGCTACACCTTC | CASSPRRQGRGYTF | TRBV18 | NA | TRBJ1-2 | TRBD1
TGTGCCAGCAGCCCAGGGGACAGATCCTATGGCTACACCTTC | CASSPGDRSYGYTF | TRBV7-9 | NA | TRBJ1-2 | TRBD1
TGCAGCGTTCGGGGGGGTAGCTATGGCTACACCTTC | CSVRGGSYGYTF | TRBV29-1 | NA | TRBJ1-2 | NA
TGTGCCAGCACCCGGGTGCGCACAGATACGCAGTATTTT | CASTRVRTDTQYF | TRBV2 | NA | TRBJ2-3 | NA
TGTGCCAGTAGTGCCTGGTTAGTAGCAGGGCCGGGACTAAAAACCGGGGAGCTGTTTTTT | CASSAWLVAGPGLKTGELFF | TRBV19 | NA | TRBJ2-2 | TRBD2
TGCGCCAGCAGTCATGCAATGACAGGGTTGGGGACTGAAGCTTTCTTT | CASSHAMTGLGTEAFF | TRBV4-1 | NA | TRBJ1-1 | TRBD1
TGTGCCAGCAGCTTGGGACAGGGATTCTACGAGCAGTACTTC | CASSLGQGFYEQYF | TRBV7-2 | NA | TRBJ2-7 | TRBD1
TGTGCCAGCAGCCAAAGAAGACAGGATGAAGCTTTCTTT | CASSQRRQDEAFF | TRBV3-1/TRBV3-2 | NA | TRBJ1-1 | NA
TGTGCCAGCAGCCAAGTAGGGGAGACAGGGACGCGGGGCTACACCTTC | CASSQVGETGTRGYTF | TRBV3-1/TRBV3-2 | few | TRBJ1-2 | TRBD1
TGTGCCAGCAGTTTATGGGGGGTGAACACTGAAGCTTTCTTT | CASSLWGVNTEAFF | TRBV27 | NA | TRBJ1-1 | NA
TGTGCCAGCAGTTATCAAGGGAGGAACACTGAAGCTTTCTTT | CASSYQGRNTEAFF | TRBV6-1 | NA | TRBJ1-1 | NA
TGTGCCAGCAGCGCAGGGTTGCTACGTAATTCACCCCTCCACTTT | CASSAGLLRNSPLHF | TRBV7-2 | NA | TRBJ1-6 | NA
TGTGCCAGCAGCTCTTGGACAGGGGGGAGCTATGGCTACACCTTC | CASSSWTGGSYGYTF | TRBV5-4 | NA | TRBJ1-2 | TRBD1
TGTGCCAGCAGTTACCGTTTGGGCCCTTTGAACTATGGCTACACCTTC | CASSYRLGPLNYGYTF | TRBV7-9 | NA | TRBJ1-2 | NA
TGTGCCAGCAAGCCGGGGGGATACAATGAGCAGTTCTTC | CASKPGGYNEQFF | TRBV2 | NA | TRBJ2-1 | TRBD2
TGTGCCAGCTCACCACTCGGACGGGGGGACACCGGGGAGCTGTTTTTT | CASSPLGRGDTGELFF | TRBV18 | NA | TRBJ2-2 | TRBD2
TGTGCCAGCAGCTACCTCCGGGAGCCCCCCGCTGAAGCTTTCTTT | CASSYLREPPAEAFF | TRBV7-2 | NA | TRBJ1-1 | NA
TGTGCCAGCAGCCAAAACGGGGGAGAGACCCAGTACTTC | CASSQNGGETQYF | TRBV14 | once | TRBJ2-5 | NA
TGTGCCAGCAGCTTAGAGACGGGACAGGGCAGAGGGAAACTGTTTTTT | CASSLETGQGRGKLFF | TRBV7-2 | few | TRBJ1-4 | TRBD1
TGTGCCAGTAGTATAACAGGGTCTGATACGCAGTATTTT | CASSITGSDTQYF | TRBV19 | NA | TRBJ2-3 | NA
TGTGCCAGCAGTTACGCGGCGACTGGGTCCTACGAGCAGTACTTC | CASSYAATGSYEQYF | TRBV6-5 | NA | TRBJ2-7 | NA
TGTGCCAGCAGCCATCTGACCGGGGAGCTGTTTTTT | CASSHLTGELFF | TRBV3-1/TRBV3-2 | NA | TRBJ2-2 | NA
TGTGCCAGCTTCTGGGGGGGTACCACGCCCGGGGAGCTGTTTTTT | CASFWGGTTPGELFF | TRBV7-2 | NA | TRBJ2-2 | TRBD2
TGTGCCAGCAGCTTAGGCGTAGCGGGGGGGTCCAATGAGCAGTTCTTC | CASSLGVAGGSNEQFF | TRBV7-2 | few | TRBJ2-1 | TRBD2
TGTGCCAGCAGCTACGGGACGGGAGTATCCTACAATGAGCAGTTCTTC | CASSYGTGVSYNEQFF | TRBV7-9 | NA | TRBJ2-1 | NA